This is a list of T cell receptor beta chains from one sample in a study of blood T cell repertoires in COVID-19. The protocol was immunoSEQ multiplex PCR, while the TCRdb copy is restricted to in-frame clones and leaves out a portion. The repertoire includes roughly 410,000 clones, over 75% of them detected once, and less than 2% sits in the top ten. The sequencing input was peripheral blood. Receptors originate from a woman aged 40-49 years with COVID-19, enrolled during active disease. CDR3s include the opening cysteine and the closing phenylalanine or tryptophan. D genes are given only for firm matches. Only part of the rows carry a size: once, few, many, or a class if the clone is expanded.

size	D	V	J	DNA	CDR3
NA	NA	TRBV5-4	TRBJ1-1	TGTGCCAGCAGCTTGGTGCAGGCAAACACTGAAGCTTTCTTT	CASSLVQANTEAFF
NA	NA	TRBV19	TRBJ1-2	TGTGCCAGTAGTATCCCCCTACGTGGCTACACCTTC	CASSIPLRGYTF
NA	TRBD2	TRBV5-1	TRBJ2-7	TGCGCCAGCAGCTTGGAGGCTAGCGGCGGGTTCGAGCAGTACTTC	CASSLEASGGFEQYF
NA	NA	TRBV28	TRBJ1-2	TGTGCCAGCAGTTTAGTCGGACAGCTCTATGGCTACACCTTC	CASSLVGQLYGYTF
NA	NA	TRBV29-1	TRBJ1-1	TGCAGCGTTCGGGGGAACACTGAAGCTTTCTTT	CSVRGNTEAFF
NA	TRBD2	TRBV7-3	TRBJ2-3	TGTGCCAGCAGCCTACTAGCGGGAGGGCCAGTTAGCACAGATACGCAGTATTTT	CASSLLAGGPVSTDTQYF
NA	TRBD2	TRBV19	TRBJ2-1	TGTGCCAGTAGTGTCACCGGGACTAGCGGCGGCAATGAGCAGTTCTTC	CASSVTGTSGGNEQFF
once	TRBD1	TRBV5-6	TRBJ2-3	TGTGCCAGCAGCGCGACGGACAGGGTTTCTACAGATACGCAGTATTTT	CASSATDRVSTDTQYF
NA	TRBD1	TRBV7-8	TRBJ1-5	TGTGCCAGCAGCTTAGCGCGGGGACAGGGGATACAGCCCCAGCATTTT	CASSLARGQGIQPQHF
NA	NA	TRBV19	TRBJ1-6	TGTGCCAGTAGTATTGGCCAGGCTAATTCACCCCTCCACTTT	CASSIGQANSPLHF
NA	TRBD2	TRBV7-2	TRBJ2-1	TGTGCCAGCACCCCGGGACTAGCCTACAATGAGCAGTTCTTC	CASTPGLAYNEQFF
once	NA	TRBV5-6	TRBJ1-1	TGTGCCAGCAGCCGACATGCGAACACTGAAGCTTTCTTT	CASSRHANTEAFF
NA	NA	TRBV19	TRBJ2-4	TGTGCCAGTAGTATAGATAAAATAGCCAAAAACATTCAGTACTTC	CASSIDKIAKNIQYF
NA	NA	TRBV2	TRBJ1-4	TGTGCCAGCAGGGACGCAGGGAATGAAAAACTGTTTTTT	CASRDAGNEKLFF
NA	NA	TRBV6-4	TRBJ1-5	TGTGCCAGCAGCGAAAACAGGGATCAGCCCCAGCATTTT	CASSENRDQPQHF
NA	TRBD2	TRBV10-3	TRBJ2-7	TGTGCCATCAGTGCAGGTAGCGGGGGTTACTCCTACGAGCAGTACTTC	CAISAGSGGYSYEQYF
NA	NA	TRBV7-6	TRBJ2-6	TGTGCCAGCAGCTTAGTACCTCCAGGACAGAGCGGGGCCAACGTCCTGACTTTC	CASSLVPPGQSGANVLTF